The 8 T cell receptor beta chains below all came from one sample that was sequenced in a study of Ad26.COV2.S vaccination and SARS-CoV-2 variants. Clones were sequenced by immunoSEQ multiplex PCR, and TCRdb holds only the in-frame ones, with some missing. The table has 400,000 to 450,000 clones, around nine tenths seen once. Treatment: some 20 received Ad26.COV2.S at low or high dose, single or two shots; five or six received placebo; per-sample allocation not given. Sample collection was performed on day 63 after the first vaccine or placebo injection. This specimen consisted of peripheral blood, obtained in a trial of Ad26.COV2.S vaccine versus placebo. These receptors came from a person between 18 and 65 years old who received the Ad26.COV2.S COVID-19 vaccine or a placebo.

This rearrangement joins TRBV19 to TRBJ1-1; TRBD1 might be the D (5 bases). Germline CDR1 LNHDA, CDR2 SQIVND (reference sequence). The CDR3 is 17 residues long. Between the trimmed V and J ends, which lost 4 bases and 5 bases, there was a span of 23 bases. CDR3 coding DNA: TGTGCCAGTAGTAGAGCAAAACAGGAATTTTATGGGACTGAAGCTTTCTTT. It specifies CASSRAKQEFYGTEAFF.

J is TRBJ2-3 and V is TRBV5-4; D is possibly TRBD2 (5 bases). The CDR3 has 15 residues. CDR1 SGHNT and CDR2 YYREEE come from the germline V gene (reference sequence). The V end lost 0 bases, the J end lost 2 bases, and 10 bases lay between the germline ends. CDR3 protein: CASSLGGSNTDTQYF. CDR3 nucleotide sequence: TGTGCCAGCAGCTTGGGCGGGTCTAACACAGATACGCAGTATTTT.

The CDR3 loop reads CASSPYRWDYSYEQYF. As DNA, the CDR3 is TGTGCCAGCAGCCCCTACCGGTGGGACTACTCCTACGAGCAGTACTTC. This rearrangement joins TRBV3-1 (or the pseudogene TRBV3-2) to TRBJ2-7; TRBD2 matches at 7 bases. The germline V gene has CDR1 LGHDT and CDR2 YNNKEL (reference sequence). V trimming: 4 bases; J trimming: 0 bases; junction bases outside the gene matches: 9. This CDR3 region has 16 residues.

The V gene is TRBV18, the J gene TRBJ2-7, with D perhaps TRBD2 (5 bases). Germline values: CDR1 KGHSH, CDR2 LQKENI. The CDR3 is made up of 13 amino acids. Between the trimmed V and J ends, which lost 3 bases and 7 bases, there was a span of 13 bases. Written as DNA, the CDR3 is TGTGCCAGCTCACCCGGGAACACCTTGGAGCAGTACTTC. Its protein is CASSPGNTLEQYF.

The chain couples TRBV6-5 to TRBJ1-4; D is unresolved. The length of the CDR3 is 14 residues. Trimming pared 8 bases from V and 4 bases from J, leaving 14 bases between. In germline, CDR1 is MNHEY, CDR2 SVGAGI. The CDR3 loop is CASGQTARNEKLFF. The CDR3 nucleotides are TGTGCCAGCGGCCAAACAGCCCGTAATGAAAAACTGTTTTTT.

The CDR3 bases are TGTGCCAGCAGCAAGATAGTCAATGAGCAGTTCTTC. Its protein is CASSKIVNEQFF. The chain carries TRBV7-9 and TRBJ2-1, with no clear D. This CDR3 has 12 residues. Germline CDR1 is SEHNR and CDR2 is FQNEAQ (reference sequence). V lost 5 bases and J 6 bases, leaving 8 bases between the germline ends.

This sequence joins TRBV4-3 and TRBJ1-5; no reliable D call. The germline gives CDR1 LGHNA, CDR2 YSLEER. Between the trimmed V and J ends, which lost 0 bases and 4 bases, there was a span of 16 bases. CDR3 length equals 17 residues. CDR3 loop: CASSQERAGVTNQPQHF. CDR3 bases: TGCGCCAGCAGCCAAGAGAGGGCGGGTGTGACTAATCAGCCCCAGCATTTT.

The chain links TRBV5-5 to TRBJ1-3, with 9 positions matching TRBD1. Germline values: CDR1 SGHKS, CDR2 YYEKEE (reference sequence). Losses at the gene ends were 7 bases for V and 7 bases for J; bases not matched to a gene: 9. The CDR3 spans 14 residues. CDR3 nucleotides: TGTGCCAGCTGGGGGGACAGGGAGCGGAACACCATATATTTT. Translation: CASWGDRERNTIYF.